What follows is one T cell receptor beta chain and its context. The antigen remains unidentified. Data came from immunoSEQ multiplex PCR; TCRdb stores just in-frame clones and leaves some out. The sample lists thousands of clones, 80% to 95% occurring once. The data were obtained in a study of graft-versus-host responses after intestinal transplantation. In the study overall: All recipients were given anti-thymocyte globulin induction, and tacrolimus and steroids were then administered for about three years.

The CDR3 runs to 15 residues. In germline, CDR1 is LGHNA, CDR2 YNFKEQ. V lost 0 bases, J lost 5 bases, and 6 bases stayed unmatched. Points from the study as a whole: Elevated graft-versus-host to host-versus-graft clonal ratios in allografts were recorded for patients with graft-donor T cell macrochimerism.

V and J are TRBV4-2 and TRBJ2-5, with TRBD1 matching over 7 bases. This specimen was PBMCs, taken roughly 32 days after intestinal transplant. The TCR was taken from a human patient who received an intestinal transplant, so some T cells may come from the graft donor. CDR3 residues: CASSQDLGGGETQYF. CDR3 in DNA: TGTGCCAGCAGCCAAGACTTAGGGGGCGGGGAGACCCAGTACTTC.